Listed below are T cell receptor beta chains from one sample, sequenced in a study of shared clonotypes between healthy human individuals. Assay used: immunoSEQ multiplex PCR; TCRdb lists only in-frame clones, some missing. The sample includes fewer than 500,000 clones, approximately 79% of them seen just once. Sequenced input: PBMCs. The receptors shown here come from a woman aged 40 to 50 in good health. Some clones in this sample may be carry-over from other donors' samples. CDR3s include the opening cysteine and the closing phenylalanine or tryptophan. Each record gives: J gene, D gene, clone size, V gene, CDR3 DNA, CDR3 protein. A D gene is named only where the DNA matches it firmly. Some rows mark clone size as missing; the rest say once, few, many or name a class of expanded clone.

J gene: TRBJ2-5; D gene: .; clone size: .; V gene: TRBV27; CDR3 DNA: TGTGCCAGCAGTTTTCCTTCGCGCGCGGGCGCCGAGATTAAAATAAGAGGGTCCCAGTACTTC; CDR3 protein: CASSFPSRAGAEIKIRGSQYF
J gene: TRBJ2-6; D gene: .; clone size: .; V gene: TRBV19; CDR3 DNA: TGTGCCAGTAGTACTAGACGACAAATCAAAAGTCGGGCCAACGTCCTGACTTTC; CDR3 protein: CASSTRRQIKSRANVLTF
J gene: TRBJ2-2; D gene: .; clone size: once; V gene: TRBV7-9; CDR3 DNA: TGTGCCAGCAGCCCCGACACCGGGGAGCTGTTTTTT; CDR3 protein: CASSPDTGELFF
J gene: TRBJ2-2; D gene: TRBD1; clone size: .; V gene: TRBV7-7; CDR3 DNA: TGTGCCAGCAGCTCCTCAGGGGGCAGGACCGGGGAGCTGTTTTTT; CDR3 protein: CASSSSGGRTGELFF
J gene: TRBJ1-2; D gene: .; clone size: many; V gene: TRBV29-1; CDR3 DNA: TGCAGCGTTGATTGGTCTACAGGGTCGAAATATGGCTACACCTTC; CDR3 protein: CSVDWSTGSKYGYTF
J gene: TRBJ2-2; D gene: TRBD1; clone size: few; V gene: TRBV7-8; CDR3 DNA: TGTGCCAGCAGCCCTACCCGGGACAGGGTTACCGGGGAGCTGTTTTTT; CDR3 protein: CASSPTRDRVTGELFF
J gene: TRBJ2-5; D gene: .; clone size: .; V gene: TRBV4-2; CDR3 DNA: TGTGCCAGCAGCCGACTACACCGGGACGAAGAGACCCAGTACTTC; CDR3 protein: CASSRLHRDEETQYF
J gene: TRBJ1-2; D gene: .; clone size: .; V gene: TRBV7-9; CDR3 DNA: TGTGCCAGCAGCTCTCTACCCGGGCCCAGGGGAAGCTACACCTTC; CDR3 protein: CASSSLPGPRGSYTF
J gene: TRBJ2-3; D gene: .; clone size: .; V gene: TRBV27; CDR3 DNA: TGTGCCAGCAGTTTATTCTCTGCGGGACCGGATACGCAGTATTTT; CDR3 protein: CASSLFSAGPDTQYF
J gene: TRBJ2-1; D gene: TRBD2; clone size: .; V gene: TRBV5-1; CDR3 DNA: TGCGCCAGCAGCTTTGGAGCGGGAGGATCGAATGAGCAGTTCTTC; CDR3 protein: CASSFGAGGSNEQFF
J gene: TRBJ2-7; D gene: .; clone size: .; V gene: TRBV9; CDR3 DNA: TGTGCCAGCAGCGTAGTTCCGACCACCTACGAGCAGTACTTC; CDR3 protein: CASSVVPTTYEQYF
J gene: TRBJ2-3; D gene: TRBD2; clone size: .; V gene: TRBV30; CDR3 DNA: TGTGCCTGGAGTGTACTTCGGACTAGCGGGCGGAGGACAGATACGCAGTATTTT; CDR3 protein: CAWSVLRTSGRRTDTQYF
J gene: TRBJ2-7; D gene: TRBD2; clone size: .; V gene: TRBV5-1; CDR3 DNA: TGCGCCAGCAGCTTACTGGGACTAGCGGGGGTAACCGCCTACGAGCAGTACTTC; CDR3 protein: CASSLLGLAGVTAYEQYF
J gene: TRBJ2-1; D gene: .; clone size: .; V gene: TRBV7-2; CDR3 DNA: TGTGCCAGCCCCGGGGGGCTAGATTGGAGCTCCTACAATGAGCAGTTCTTC; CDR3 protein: CASPGGLDWSSYNEQFF
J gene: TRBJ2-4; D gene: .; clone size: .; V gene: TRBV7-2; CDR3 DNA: TGTGCCAGCAGCTTAGAGGAGGGGGCGCGGGGAAACATTCAGTACTTC; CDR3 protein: CASSLEEGARGNIQYF
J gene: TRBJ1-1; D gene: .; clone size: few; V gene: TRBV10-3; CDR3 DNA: TGTGCCATCAGCCAGACAGGAGCGAACACTGAAGCTTTCTTT; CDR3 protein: CAISQTGANTEAFF
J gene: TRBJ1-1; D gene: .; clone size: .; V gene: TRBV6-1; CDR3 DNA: TGTGCCAGCAAGCAAGACAGGCAGGGCACTGAAGCTTTCTTT; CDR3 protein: CASKQDRQGTEAFF
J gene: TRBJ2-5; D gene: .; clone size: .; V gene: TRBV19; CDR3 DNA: TGTGCCAGTAGTTGGGCGGATCAAGAGACCCAGTACTTC; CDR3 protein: CASSWADQETQYF
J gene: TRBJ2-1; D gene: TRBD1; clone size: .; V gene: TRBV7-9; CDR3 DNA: TGTGCCAGCAGCTTAGCCGGGACAGGGACTTACAATGAGCAGTTCTTC; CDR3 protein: CASSLAGTGTYNEQFF
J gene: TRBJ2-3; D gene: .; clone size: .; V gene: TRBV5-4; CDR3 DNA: TGTGCCAGCAGCCAGAATCAAGATACGCAGTATTTT; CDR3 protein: CASSQNQDTQYF
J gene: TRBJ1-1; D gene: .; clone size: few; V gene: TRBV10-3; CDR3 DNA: TGTGCCAGCATAGGGGCCGGGACACAGGTCACTGAAGCTTTCTTT; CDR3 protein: CASIGAGTQVTEAFF
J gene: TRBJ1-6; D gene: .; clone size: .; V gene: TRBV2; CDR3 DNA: TGTGCCAGCAGATTCGACAGCCCCAATTCACCCCTCCACTTT; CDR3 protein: CASRFDSPNSPLHF
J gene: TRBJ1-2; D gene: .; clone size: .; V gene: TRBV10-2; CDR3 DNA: TGCGCCAGCAGTGATGAGAATTTAAACTATGGCTACACCTTC; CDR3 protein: CASSDENLNYGYTF
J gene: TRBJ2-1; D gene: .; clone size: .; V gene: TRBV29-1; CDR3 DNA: TGCAGCGTTGAGGGGACGGCAACTTACAATGAGCAGTTCTTC; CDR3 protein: CSVEGTATYNEQFF
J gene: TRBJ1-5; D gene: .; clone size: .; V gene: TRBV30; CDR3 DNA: TGTGCCTGGAGTGTAGTGGGGGGGAATCAGCCCCAGCATTTT; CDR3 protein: CAWSVVGGNQPQHF
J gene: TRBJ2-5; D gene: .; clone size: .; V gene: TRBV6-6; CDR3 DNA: TGTGCCAGCAGTTATTATGAGACCCAGTACTTC; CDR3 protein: CASSYYETQYF
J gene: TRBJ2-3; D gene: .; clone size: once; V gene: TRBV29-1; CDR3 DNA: TGCAGCGTTGAAGGACTCCAGGGGCCATTCGTTGCGCAGTATTTT; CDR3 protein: CSVEGLQGPFVAQYF
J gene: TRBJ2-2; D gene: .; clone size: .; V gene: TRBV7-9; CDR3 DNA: TGTGCCAGCAGCTCCCAGGGACATCCGAACACCGGGGAGCTGTTTTTT; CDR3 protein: CASSSQGHPNTGELFF
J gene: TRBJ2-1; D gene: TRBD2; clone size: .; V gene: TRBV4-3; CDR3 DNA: TGCGCCAGCAGCCAGCCCGGGGGGACTAGCGGGAGTAATGAGCAGTTCTTC; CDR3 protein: CASSQPGGTSGSNEQFF
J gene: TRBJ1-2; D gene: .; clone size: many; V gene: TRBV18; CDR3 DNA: TGTGCCAGCTCACCACCGAACCAATATGGCTACACCTTC; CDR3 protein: CASSPPNQYGYTF
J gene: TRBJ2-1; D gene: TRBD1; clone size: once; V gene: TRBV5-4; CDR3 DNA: TGTGCCAGCAGCTTGGGACAGGGAAGCTACAATGAGCAGTTCTTC; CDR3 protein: CASSLGQGSYNEQFF
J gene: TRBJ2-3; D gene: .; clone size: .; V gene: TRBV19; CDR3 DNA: TGTGCCAGTAGTGTGGGAGACGGCACAGATACGCAGTATTTT; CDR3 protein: CASSVGDGTDTQYF
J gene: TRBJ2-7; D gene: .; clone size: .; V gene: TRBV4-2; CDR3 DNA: TGTGCCAGCAGTCGGACGGGGCGCGATTACGAGCAGTACTTC; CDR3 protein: CASSRTGRDYEQYF
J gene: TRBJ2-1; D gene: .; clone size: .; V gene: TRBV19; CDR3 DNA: TGTGCCAGTAGTATCCCCTCAGGGGCGACGTACAATGAGCAGTTCTTC; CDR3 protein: CASSIPSGATYNEQFF
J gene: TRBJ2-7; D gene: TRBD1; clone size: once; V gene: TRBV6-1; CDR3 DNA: TGTGCCAGCAGTGACCTCCCGGGACAGGGGGCGCATGAGCAGTACTTC; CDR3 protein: CASSDLPGQGAHEQYF
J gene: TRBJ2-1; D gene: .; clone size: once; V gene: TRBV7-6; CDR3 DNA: TGTGCCAGCAGCCCCCCACACGGGGTTTCAGGGGATAATGAGCAGTTCTTC; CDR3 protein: CASSPPHGVSGDNEQFF
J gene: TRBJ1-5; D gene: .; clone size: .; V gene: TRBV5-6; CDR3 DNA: TGTGCCAGCAGTCTCAGGGCTAGCAATCAGCCCCAGCATTTT; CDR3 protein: CASSLRASNQPQHF
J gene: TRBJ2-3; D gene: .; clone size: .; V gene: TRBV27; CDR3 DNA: TGTGCCAGCAGTTTATCCCCAGGGCGATTAGAAGATACGCAGTATTTT; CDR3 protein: CASSLSPGRLEDTQYF
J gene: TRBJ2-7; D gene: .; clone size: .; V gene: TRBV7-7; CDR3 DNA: TGTGCTAGCAGCTTAGCAGGGACCTACGAGCAGTACTTC; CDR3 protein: CASSLAGTYEQYF
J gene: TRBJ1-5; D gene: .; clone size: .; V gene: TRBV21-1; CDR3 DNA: TGTGCCAGGACCGTAAATCAGCCCCAGCATTTT; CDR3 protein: CARTVNQPQHF
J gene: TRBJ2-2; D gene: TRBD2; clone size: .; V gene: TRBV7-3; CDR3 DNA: TGTGCCAGCAGCTGGACTAGCGGGTCGAACACCGGGGAGCTGTTTTTT; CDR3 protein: CASSWTSGSNTGELFF
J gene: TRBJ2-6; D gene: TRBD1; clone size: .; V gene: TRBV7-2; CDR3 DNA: TGTGCCAGCAGCTCCCAGGACAGGGCTGGGGCCAACGTCCTGACTTTC; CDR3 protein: CASSSQDRAGANVLTF
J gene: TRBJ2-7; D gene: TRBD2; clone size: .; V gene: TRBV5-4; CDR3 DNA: TGTGCCAGCAGCTTACGCGGGAGGATGATCCACGAGCAGTACTTC; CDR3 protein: CASSLRGRMIHEQYF
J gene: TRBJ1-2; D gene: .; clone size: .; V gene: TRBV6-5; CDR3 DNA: TGTGCCAGCAGTTTGGAGGGAGCCGACTATGGCTACACCTTC; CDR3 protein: CASSLEGADYGYTF
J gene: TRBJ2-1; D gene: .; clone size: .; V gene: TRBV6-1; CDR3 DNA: TGTGCCAGCAGTCCCGGGACCAACACCTACAATGAGCAGTTCTTC; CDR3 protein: CASSPGTNTYNEQFF
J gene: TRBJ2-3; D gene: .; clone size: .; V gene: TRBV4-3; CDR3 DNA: TGCGCCAGCAGCCAAGATGAAAACTACCCTAGCACAGATACGCAGTATTTT; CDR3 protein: CASSQDENYPSTDTQYF
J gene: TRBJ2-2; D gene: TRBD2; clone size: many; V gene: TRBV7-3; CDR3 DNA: TGTGCCAGCAGCTCCCCGGGACTAGTCGGCACCGGGGAGCTGTTTTTT; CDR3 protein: CASSSPGLVGTGELFF
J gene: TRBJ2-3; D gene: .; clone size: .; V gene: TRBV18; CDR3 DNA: TGTGCCAGCTCTCCGACGGCGGCAGCCGATACGCAGTATTTT; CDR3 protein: CASSPTAAADTQYF
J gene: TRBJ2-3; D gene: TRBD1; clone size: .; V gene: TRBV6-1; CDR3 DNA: TGTGCCAGCAGTGGGGACAGGGGTTTTTCAGATACGCAGTATTTT; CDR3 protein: CASSGDRGFSDTQYF
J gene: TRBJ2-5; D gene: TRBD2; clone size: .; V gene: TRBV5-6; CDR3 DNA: TGTGCCAGCAGCTTGCGTAGCGGGCCGCTGGAGACCCAGTACTTC; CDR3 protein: CASSLRSGPLETQYF
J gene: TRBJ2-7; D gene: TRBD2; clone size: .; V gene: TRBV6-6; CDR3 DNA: TGTGCCAGCAGAGCGGGAGGGCTTATCTACGAGCAGTACTTC; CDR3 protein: CASRAGGLIYEQYF
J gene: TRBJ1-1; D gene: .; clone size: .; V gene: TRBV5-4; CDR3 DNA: TGTGCCAGCAGCTCGGTCGGGGGCCCCGACACTGAAGCTTTCTTT; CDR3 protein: CASSSVGGPDTEAFF
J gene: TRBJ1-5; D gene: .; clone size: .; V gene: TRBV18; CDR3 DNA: TGTGCCAGCTCAACAGGATCTCAAAATCAGCCCCAGCATTTT; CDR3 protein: CASSTGSQNQPQHF
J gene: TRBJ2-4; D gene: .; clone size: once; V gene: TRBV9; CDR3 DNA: TGTGCCAGCAGCGCCTATAGGGGAATTCAGTACTTC; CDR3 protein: CASSAYRGIQYF
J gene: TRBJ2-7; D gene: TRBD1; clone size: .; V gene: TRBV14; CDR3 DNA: TGTGCCAGCAGCCTCTCAGGACAGGGGATCTACGAGCAGTACTTC; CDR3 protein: CASSLSGQGIYEQYF
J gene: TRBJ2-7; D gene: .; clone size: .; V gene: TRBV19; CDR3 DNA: TGTGCCAGTAGTATGACAGCGTACGAGCAGTACTTC; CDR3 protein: CASSMTAYEQYF
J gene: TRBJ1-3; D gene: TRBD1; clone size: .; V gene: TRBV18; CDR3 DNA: TGTGCCAGCTCACTAGACAGGGGCCCCCAATCTGGAAACACCATATATTTT; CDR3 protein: CASSLDRGPQSGNTIYF
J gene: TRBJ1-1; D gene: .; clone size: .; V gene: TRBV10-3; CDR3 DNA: TGTGCCATCAGTGAGTCAAAGTTGGCTGCACTTGAAGCTTTCTTT; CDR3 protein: CAISESKLAALEAFF
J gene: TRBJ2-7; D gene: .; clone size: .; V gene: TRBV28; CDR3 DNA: TGTGCCAGCAGCGAACGAGGCGAGCAGTACTTC; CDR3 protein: CASSERGEQYF
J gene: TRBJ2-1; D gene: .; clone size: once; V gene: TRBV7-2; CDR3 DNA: TGTGCCAGCAGCTCCCTCAGGGCTGTCCATGAGCAGTTCTTC; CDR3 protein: CASSSLRAVHEQFF